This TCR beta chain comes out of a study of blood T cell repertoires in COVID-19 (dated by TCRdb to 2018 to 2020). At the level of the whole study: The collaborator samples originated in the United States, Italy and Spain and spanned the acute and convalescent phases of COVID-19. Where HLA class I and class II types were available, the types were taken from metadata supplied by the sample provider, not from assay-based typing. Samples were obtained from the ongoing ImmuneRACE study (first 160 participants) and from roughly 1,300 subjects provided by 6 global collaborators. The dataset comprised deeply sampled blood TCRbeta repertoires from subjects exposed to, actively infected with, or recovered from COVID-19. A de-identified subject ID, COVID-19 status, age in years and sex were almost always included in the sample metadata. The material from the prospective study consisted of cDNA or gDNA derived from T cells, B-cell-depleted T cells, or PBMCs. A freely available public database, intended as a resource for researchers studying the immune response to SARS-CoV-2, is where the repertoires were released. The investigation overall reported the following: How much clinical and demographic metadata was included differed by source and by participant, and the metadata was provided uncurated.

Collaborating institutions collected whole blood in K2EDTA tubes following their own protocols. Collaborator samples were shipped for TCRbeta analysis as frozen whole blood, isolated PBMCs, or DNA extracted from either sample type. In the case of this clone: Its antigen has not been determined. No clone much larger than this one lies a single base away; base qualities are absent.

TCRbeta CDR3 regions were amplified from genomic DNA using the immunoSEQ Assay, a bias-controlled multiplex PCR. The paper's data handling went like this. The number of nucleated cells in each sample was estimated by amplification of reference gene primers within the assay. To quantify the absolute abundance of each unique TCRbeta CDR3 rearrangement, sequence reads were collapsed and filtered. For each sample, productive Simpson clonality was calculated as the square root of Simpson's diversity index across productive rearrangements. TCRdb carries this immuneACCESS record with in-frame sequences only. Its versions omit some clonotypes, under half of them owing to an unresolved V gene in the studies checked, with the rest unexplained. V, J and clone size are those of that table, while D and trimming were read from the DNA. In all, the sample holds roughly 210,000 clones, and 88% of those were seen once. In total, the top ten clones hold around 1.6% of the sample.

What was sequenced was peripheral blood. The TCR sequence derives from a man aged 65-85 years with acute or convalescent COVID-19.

The CDR3 reads as follows: CASSQDWATGELFF. The nucleotides are TGTGCCAGCAGCCAAGACTGGGCCACCGGGGAGCTGTTTTTT. The receptor chain draws on TRBV14 and TRBJ2-2; the D gene cannot be named for sure. Counted from cysteine to phenylalanine, this CDR3 has 14 amino acids. Here the CDR3 DNA is all that survives: 42 bases in frame from base 1. According to the germline V gene, CDR1 reads SGHDN and CDR2 reads FVKESK. V was cut back by 0 bases and J by 4 bases, leaving a gap of 6 bases between them.